This TCR beta chain comes out of a study of cytomegalovirus exposure and HLA in healthy donors. Trimming shortened V by 4 bases and J by 2 bases, and 18 bases separated the two germline ends. The CDR3 length is 16 residues. Germline V CDR1 and CDR2: SGHRS, YFSETQ. The PCR employed 60 Vbeta primers together with 13 Jbeta primers. Here immunoSEQ multiplex PCR was the method, and the copy in TCRdb shows in-frame clones only, minus some. The sample has about 160,000 clones; roughly 78% are singletons. About this clone: Its specificity is not known.

Overall study findings and caveats: Relative to the roughly 700-donor mean, N-insertions were reportedly fewer in an Asian-associated ancestry cluster in a later analysis. HLA allele associations emerged for fewer than 20,000 TCR beta sequences in a later analysis, at 0.05 false discovery rate.

The chain recombines TRBV5-1 with TRBJ2-5; maybe TRBD2 (5 bases). Sequences were obtained from PBMCs. This TCR derives from a woman aged 45-65 years in good health and CMV-seropositive. Here the CDR3 DNA reads TGCGCCAGCAGCGCGGAGGTGGTCCGGGTGCAAGAGACCCAGTACTTC. Amino acids: CASSAEVVRVQETQYF.